This entry describes one TCR beta chain. The sample holds one count of this clonotype. Its antigen specificity is not known. Base qualities are not provided; no much larger clone lies one nucleotide away. One read yields weak evidence. This record belongs to a study of T cell repertoires in cytomegalovirus infection (dated by TCRdb to the late 2010s). General notes on the study: Peptide stimulations targeted recently identified HLA-C-restricted CMV epitopes, whose presentation resists viral immunomodulation, together with well-studied HLA-B-restricted epitopes. Because public TCR beta signatures pointed to carriage of CMV infection together with the matching HLA type, the HLA type of each donor mattered for the analysis. Findings and caveats that apply to the study as a whole: Carriers of CMV infection plus the relevant HLA type were discriminated by the cumulative frequency of public TCR beta family members in the study cohort and in an independent roughly 370-donor cohort. The ex vivo response was dominated by HLA-C-restricted CMV-specific TCR beta clonotypes, and the single most frequent clonotype in two of eight donors was supplied by these HLA-C-restricted clonotypes.

The label giving this sample's treatment or condition can be read as: in vitro stimulation with specific CMV peptide epitopes to enrich CMV-specific T cells. Including the terminal cysteine and phenylalanine, the CDR3 comprises 12 residues. The only DNA kept is the CDR3, 36 bases in frame from the first base. The germline V gene yields SNHLY for CDR1 and FYNNEI for CDR2. V is cut by 7 bases and J by 9 bases, and the space between the germline ends is 15 bases. Sequencing instrument: Illumina HiSeq 1500. TCRdb passed the public sequencing reads through fastp at Q25 and MiXCR, retaining productive beta sequences. Identical CDR3 protein sequences are pooled into one entry, listed with their most common genes and DNA. In this sample the table shows about 110,000 distinct CDR3 sequences, 30% of which occur a single time. Together, the top ten hold less than 45% of the sample.

The material was CD8+ T cells from cultured PBMCs, obtained from culture after CMV antigen stimulation. The source is a human donor in good health (CMV status not recorded). Some clones in this sample may be carry-over from other donors' samples. The chain was built from TRBV2 and TRBJ2-5; 5 matching bases give a weak D call of TRBD1. The base sequence is TGTGCCAGCACCCACCCTCAAGGGGCCCAGTACTTC. Translated, it gives CASTHPQGAQYF.